This is a list of T cell receptor beta chains from one sample in a study of T cell repertoires in cytomegalovirus infection. A single record per CDR3 protein comes from TCRdb applying MiXCR to the reads. The repertoire holds some 130,000 distinct CDR3 sequences, with 30% to 40% as singletons. For these receptors, no antigen is known. The material was CD8+ T cells from cultured PBMCs, obtained from culture after CMV antigen stimulation. The receptor source for this set is a human donor in good health (CMV status not recorded). Some clones in this sample may be carry-over from other donors' samples. Both conserved end residues are part of each CDR3. The order of the fields is J gene, V gene, D gene, clone size, CDR3 protein, CDR3 DNA. A D gene is named only where the DNA matches it firmly. Clone sizes are given selectively: once, few, many, or a class where the clone is expanded.

J gene: TRBJ2-7; V gene: TRBV2; D gene: .; clone size: once; CDR3 protein: CASSEARQGNEQYF; CDR3 DNA: TGTGCCAGCAGTGAAGCGCGGCAGGGGAACGAGCAGTACTTC
J gene: TRBJ2-5; V gene: TRBV27; D gene: .; clone size: .; CDR3 protein: CASSPMGGAPSETQYF; CDR3 DNA: TGTGCCAGCAGTCCCATGGGGGGGGCGCCTTCGGAGACCCAGTACTTC
J gene: TRBJ1-1; V gene: TRBV6-1; D gene: .; clone size: .; CDR3 protein: CASSDGVLNTEAFF; CDR3 DNA: TGTGCCAGCAGTGATGGGGTATTAAACACTGAAGCTTTCTTT
J gene: TRBJ2-3; V gene: TRBV6-8; D gene: TRBD2; clone size: few; CDR3 protein: CASGPGLAGNTQYF; CDR3 DNA: TGTGCCAGCGGCCCGGGACTAGCTGGGAATACGCAGTATTTT
J gene: TRBJ2-7; V gene: TRBV6-1; D gene: TRBD1; clone size: .; CDR3 protein: CASSYGTGFLEQYF; CDR3 DNA: TGTGCCAGCAGCTACGGGACAGGGTTTCTCGAGCAGTACTTC
J gene: TRBJ2-7; V gene: TRBV7-6; D gene: TRBD1; clone size: .; CDR3 protein: CASSHRDRPYEQYF; CDR3 DNA: TGTGCCAGCAGCCACCGGGACAGGCCCTACGAGCAGTACTTC
J gene: TRBJ2-5; V gene: TRBV7-7; D gene: TRBD2; clone size: few; CDR3 protein: CASSLELAGLETQYF; CDR3 DNA: TGTGCCAGCAGCTTAGAACTAGCGGGGCTGGAGACCCAGTACTTC
J gene: TRBJ2-1; V gene: TRBV27; D gene: .; clone size: .; CDR3 protein: CASSLGGVPYNEQFF; CDR3 DNA: TGTGCCAGCAGTTTGGGCGGGGTTCCCTACAATGAGCAGTTCTTC
J gene: TRBJ1-2; V gene: TRBV7-9; D gene: .; clone size: few; CDR3 protein: CASSLPQGIRGYTF; CDR3 DNA: TGTGCCAGCAGCTTACCGCAGGGAATCCGAGGCTACACCTTC
J gene: TRBJ1-2; V gene: TRBV7-6; D gene: .; clone size: many; CDR3 protein: CASSLETGANGYTF; CDR3 DNA: TGTGCCAGCAGCTTAGAGACAGGTGCCAATGGCTACACCTTC
J gene: TRBJ2-3; V gene: TRBV4-1; D gene: .; clone size: .; CDR3 protein: CASSQGPSTDTQYF; CDR3 DNA: TGCGCCAGCAGCCAGGGGCCCAGCACAGATACGCAGTATTTT
J gene: TRBJ1-1; V gene: TRBV27; D gene: .; clone size: many; CDR3 protein: CASSLSPGTEAFF; CDR3 DNA: TGTGCCAGCAGCTTATCACCGGGGACTGAAGCTTTCTTT
J gene: TRBJ2-5; V gene: TRBV2; D gene: .; clone size: .; CDR3 protein: CASRGQFRETQYF; CDR3 DNA: TGTGCCAGCCGCGGACAGTTTAGGGAGACCCAGTACTTC
J gene: TRBJ2-1; V gene: TRBV5-4; D gene: TRBD2; clone size: few; CDR3 protein: CASSSGTSYNEQFF; CDR3 DNA: TGTGCCAGCAGCTCCGGGACTAGCTACAATGAGCAGTTCTTC
J gene: TRBJ2-1; V gene: TRBV27; D gene: TRBD2; clone size: few; CDR3 protein: CASSPGSGASYNEQFF; CDR3 DNA: TGTGCCAGCAGTCCCGGAAGCGGGGCTTCCTACAATGAGCAGTTCTTC
J gene: TRBJ1-5; V gene: TRBV4-1; D gene: .; clone size: .; CDR3 protein: CASSQVPGANQPQHF; CDR3 DNA: TGCGCCAGCAGCCAAGTGCCGGGGGCGAATCAGCCCCAGCATTTT
J gene: TRBJ1-1; V gene: TRBV7-8; D gene: .; clone size: .; CDR3 protein: CASSQRTANTEAFF; CDR3 DNA: TGTGCCAGCAGCCAGAGGACAGCTAACACTGAAGCTTTCTTT
J gene: TRBJ1-6; V gene: TRBV6-5; D gene: TRBD1; clone size: .; CDR3 protein: CASSLEDRGRGSPLHF; CDR3 DNA: TGTGCCAGCAGTCTAGAGGACAGGGGACGGGGGTCACCCCTCCACTTT
J gene: TRBJ2-3; V gene: TRBV20-1; D gene: TRBD1; clone size: few; CDR3 protein: CSATGQGDLGDTQYF; CDR3 DNA: TGCAGTGCTACAGGACAGGGGGACCTAGGAGATACGCAGTATTTT
J gene: TRBJ1-1; V gene: TRBV27; D gene: TRBD1; clone size: many; CDR3 protein: CASSFQGADTEAFF; CDR3 DNA: TGTGCCAGCAGTTTTCAGGGGGCCGACACTGAAGCTTTCTTT
J gene: TRBJ2-1; V gene: TRBV24-1; D gene: TRBD1; clone size: .; CDR3 protein: CATSDLGTGISNEQFF; CDR3 DNA: TGTGCCACCAGTGATTTAGGGACAGGTATTTCTAATGAGCAGTTCTTC
J gene: TRBJ2-3; V gene: TRBV6-7; D gene: TRBD1; clone size: .; CDR3 protein: CASSYFRDRVNTDTQYF; CDR3 DNA: TGTGCCAGCAGTTACTTCCGGGACAGGGTGAACACAGATACGCAGTATTTT
J gene: TRBJ1-5; V gene: TRBV28; D gene: TRBD1; clone size: .; CDR3 protein: CASRPRTGGNQPQHF; CDR3 DNA: TGTGCCAGCAGGCCCCGGACAGGTGGAAATCAGCCCCAGCATTTT
J gene: TRBJ2-7; V gene: TRBV10-2; D gene: .; clone size: few; CDR3 protein: CASSESTAYEQYF; CDR3 DNA: TGCGCCAGCAGTGAGTCGACAGCCTACGAGCAGTACTTC
J gene: TRBJ1-2; V gene: TRBV20-1; D gene: .; clone size: many; CDR3 protein: CSARSGGGQPFYGYTF; CDR3 DNA: TGCAGTGCCCGAAGCGGGGGAGGACAGCCATTCTATGGCTACACCTTC
J gene: TRBJ2-7; V gene: TRBV28; D gene: TRBD1; clone size: .; CDR3 protein: CASTLQGQGTYEQYF; CDR3 DNA: TGTGCCAGCACCTTGCAGGGACAGGGGACCTACGAGCAGTACTTC
J gene: TRBJ2-1; V gene: TRBV7-6; D gene: .; clone size: few; CDR3 protein: CASILRPGDNEQFF; CDR3 DNA: TGTGCCAGCATCCTTAGACCCGGAGACAATGAGCAGTTCTTC
J gene: TRBJ2-1; V gene: TRBV27; D gene: .; clone size: few; CDR3 protein: CASSPPGAWNEQFF; CDR3 DNA: TGTGCCAGCAGTCCCCCCGGGGCCTGGAATGAGCAGTTCTTC
J gene: TRBJ2-7; V gene: TRBV6-1; D gene: .; clone size: few; CDR3 protein: CASSELGSPYEQYF; CDR3 DNA: TGTGCCAGCAGTGAGTTGGGTAGTCCCTACGAGCAGTACTTC
J gene: TRBJ2-7; V gene: TRBV27; D gene: .; clone size: few; CDR3 protein: CASSFVGDYEQYF; CDR3 DNA: TGTGCCAGCAGTTTTGTCGGGGATTACGAGCAGTACTTC
J gene: TRBJ2-1; V gene: TRBV4-2; D gene: TRBD2; clone size: .; CDR3 protein: CASSQHLAGGANEQFF; CDR3 DNA: TGTGCCAGCAGCCAACACCTAGCGGGGGGTGCAAATGAGCAGTTCTTC
J gene: TRBJ1-4; V gene: TRBV6-1; D gene: .; clone size: .; CDR3 protein: CASSFPGSEKLFF; CDR3 DNA: TGTGCCAGCAGTTTCCCCGGTTCTGAAAAACTGTTTTTT
J gene: TRBJ2-2; V gene: TRBV5-1; D gene: TRBD1; clone size: .; CDR3 protein: CASSMWDRDATGELFF; CDR3 DNA: TGCGCCAGCAGCATGTGGGACAGGGACGCAACCGGGGAGCTGTTTTTT
J gene: TRBJ2-2; V gene: TRBV12-3/TRBV12-4; D gene: .; clone size: few; CDR3 protein: CASSPVDANTGELFF; CDR3 DNA: TGTGCCAGCAGCCCAGTGGACGCGAACACCGGGGAGCTGTTTTTT
J gene: TRBJ2-1; V gene: TRBV5-4; D gene: TRBD1; clone size: many; CDR3 protein: CASSIAGTGYNEQFF; CDR3 DNA: TGTGCCAGCAGCATAGCCGGGACAGGGTACAATGAGCAGTTCTTC
J gene: TRBJ1-2; V gene: TRBV7-3; D gene: .; clone size: many; CDR3 protein: CASSPTETNYGYTF; CDR3 DNA: TGTGCCAGCAGCCCGACCGAAACTAACTATGGCTACACCTTC
J gene: TRBJ2-2; V gene: TRBV28; D gene: .; clone size: once; CDR3 protein: CASSFLPDTGELFF; CDR3 DNA: TGTGCCAGCAGTTTTCTACCTGACACCGGGGAGCTGTTTTTT
J gene: TRBJ2-3; V gene: TRBV3-1; D gene: .; clone size: few; CDR3 protein: CASSQLPDTQYF; CDR3 DNA: TGTGCCAGCAGCCAATTACCGGATACGCAGTATTTT
J gene: TRBJ1-5; V gene: TRBV27; D gene: TRBD1; clone size: .; CDR3 protein: CASRDRGKGQPQHF; CDR3 DNA: TGTGCCAGCAGGGACAGGGGGAAGGGTCAGCCCCAGCATTTT
J gene: TRBJ2-3; V gene: TRBV27; D gene: .; clone size: few; CDR3 protein: CASSFLAGTDTQYF; CDR3 DNA: TGTGCCAGCAGTTTTCTGGCGGGCACAGATACGCAGTATTTT
J gene: TRBJ2-7; V gene: TRBV7-2; D gene: .; clone size: .; CDR3 protein: CASSPTPVTYEQYF; CDR3 DNA: TGTGCCAGCAGCCCGACACCCGTGACCTACGAGCAGTACTTC
J gene: TRBJ2-3; V gene: TRBV19; D gene: TRBD1; clone size: few; CDR3 protein: CASSTRQGSRDTQYF; CDR3 DNA: TGTGCCAGTAGTACCCGACAGGGGAGTAGAGATACGCAGTATTTT
J gene: TRBJ1-2; V gene: TRBV19; D gene: .; clone size: few; CDR3 protein: CANKPAGTASNYGYTF; CDR3 DNA: TGTGCCAACAAGCCGGCGGGGACCGCTAGTAACTATGGCTACACCTTC
J gene: TRBJ2-7; V gene: TRBV15; D gene: .; clone size: .; CDR3 protein: CATSSEGGPEIYEQYF; CDR3 DNA: TGTGCCACCAGCAGTGAGGGGGGCCCGGAGATCTACGAGCAGTACTTC